The present T cell receptor beta chain was sequenced within a study of T cell changes during pregnancy in multiple sclerosis. Profiled with immunoSEQ multiplex PCR; TCRdb holds only in-frame clones, not every one. The sample shows roughly 49,000 clones, 75% to 90% of them seen only once. Germline V gene lookup returns CDR1 SGHAT and CDR2 FQDESV (reference sequence). This CDR3 has 15 amino acids. Losses at the gene ends were 7 bases for V and 4 bases for J; bases not matched to a gene: 7. This clone is labeled as medium-sized. The chain joins TRBV11-1 to TRBJ2-1; 10 bases align to TRBD2. The source of this sequence is a female donor in good health, enrolled as a control in a pregnancy study. The source material was peripheral blood, sampled in the first trimester of pregnancy. This CDR3 is CASTPGTSEYNEQFF. The CDR3 bases are TGTGCCAGCACCCCTGGGACTAGCGAATACAATGAGCAGTTCTTC.